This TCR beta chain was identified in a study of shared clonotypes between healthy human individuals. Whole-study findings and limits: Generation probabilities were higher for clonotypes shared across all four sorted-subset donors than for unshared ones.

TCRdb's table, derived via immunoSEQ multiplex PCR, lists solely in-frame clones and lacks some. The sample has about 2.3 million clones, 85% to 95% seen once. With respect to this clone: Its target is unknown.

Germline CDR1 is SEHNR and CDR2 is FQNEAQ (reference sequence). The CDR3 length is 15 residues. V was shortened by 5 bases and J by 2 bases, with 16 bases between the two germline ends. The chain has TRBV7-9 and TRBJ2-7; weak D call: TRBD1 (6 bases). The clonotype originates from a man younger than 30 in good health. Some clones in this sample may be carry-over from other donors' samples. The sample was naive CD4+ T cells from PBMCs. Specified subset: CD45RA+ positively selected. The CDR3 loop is CASSRRDKGTYEQYF. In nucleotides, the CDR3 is TGTGCCAGCAGCCGCCGGGACAAGGGGACCTACGAGCAGTACTTC.